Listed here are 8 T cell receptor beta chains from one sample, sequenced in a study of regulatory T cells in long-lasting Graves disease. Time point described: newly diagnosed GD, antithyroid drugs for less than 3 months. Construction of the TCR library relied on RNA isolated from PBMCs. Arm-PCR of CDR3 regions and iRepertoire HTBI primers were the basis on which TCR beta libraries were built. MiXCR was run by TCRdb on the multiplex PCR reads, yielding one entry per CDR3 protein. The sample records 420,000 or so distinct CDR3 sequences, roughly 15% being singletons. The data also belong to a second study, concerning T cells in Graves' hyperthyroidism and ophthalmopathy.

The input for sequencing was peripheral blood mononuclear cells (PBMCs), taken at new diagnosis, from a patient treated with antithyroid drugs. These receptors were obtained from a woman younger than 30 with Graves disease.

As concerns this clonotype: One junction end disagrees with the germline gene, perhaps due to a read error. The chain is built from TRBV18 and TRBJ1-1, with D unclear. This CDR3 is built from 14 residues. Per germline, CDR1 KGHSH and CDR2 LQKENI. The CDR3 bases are TGTGCCAGCTCACCGGGCCAACCGAACACTGACGCTTTCTTT. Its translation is CASSPGQPNTDAFF. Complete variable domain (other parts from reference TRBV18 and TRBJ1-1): NAGVMQNPRHLVRRRGQEARLRCSPMKGHSHVYWYRQLPEEGLKFMVYLQKENIIDESGMPKERFSAEFPKEGPSILRIQQVVRGDSAAYFCASSPGQPNTDAFFGQGTRLTVV.

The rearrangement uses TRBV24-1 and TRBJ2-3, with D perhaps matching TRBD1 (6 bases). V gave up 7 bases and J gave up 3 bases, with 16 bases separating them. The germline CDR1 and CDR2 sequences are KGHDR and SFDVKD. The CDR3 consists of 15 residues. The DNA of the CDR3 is TGTGCCACCAGCGACAGGTTCCAAGGGACAGATACGCAGTATTTT. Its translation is CATSDRFQGTDTQYF.

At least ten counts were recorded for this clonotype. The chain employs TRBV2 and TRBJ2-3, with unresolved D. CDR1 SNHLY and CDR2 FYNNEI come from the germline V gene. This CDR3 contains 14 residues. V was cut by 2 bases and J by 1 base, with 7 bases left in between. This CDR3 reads CASSESARTDTQYF. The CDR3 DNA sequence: TGTGCCAGCAGTGAAAGCGCCCGCACAGATACGCAGTATTTT.

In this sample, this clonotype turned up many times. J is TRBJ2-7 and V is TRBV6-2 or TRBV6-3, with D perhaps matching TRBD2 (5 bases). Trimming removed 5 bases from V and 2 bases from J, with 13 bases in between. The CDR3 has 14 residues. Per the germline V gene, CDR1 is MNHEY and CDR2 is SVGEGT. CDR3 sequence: CASSREYPPYEQYF. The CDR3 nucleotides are TGTGCCAGCAGTCGGGAATATCCCCCCTACGAGCAGTACTTC.

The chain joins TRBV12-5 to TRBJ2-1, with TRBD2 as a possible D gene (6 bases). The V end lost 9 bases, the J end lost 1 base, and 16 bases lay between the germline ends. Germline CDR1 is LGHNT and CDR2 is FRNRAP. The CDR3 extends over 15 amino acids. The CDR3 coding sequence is TGTGCTAGCCTACATTGGCGGGATTCCTACAATGAGCAGTTCTTC. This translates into CASLHWRDSYNEQFF.

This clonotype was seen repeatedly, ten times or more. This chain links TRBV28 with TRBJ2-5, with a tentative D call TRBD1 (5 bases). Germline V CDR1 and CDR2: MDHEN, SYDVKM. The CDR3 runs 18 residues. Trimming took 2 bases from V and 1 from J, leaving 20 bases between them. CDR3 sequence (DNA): TGTGCCAGCAGTTTAGGCGAACAAAGGGAAGGGGCCCAAGAGACCCAGTACTTC. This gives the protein CASSLGEQREGAQETQYF.

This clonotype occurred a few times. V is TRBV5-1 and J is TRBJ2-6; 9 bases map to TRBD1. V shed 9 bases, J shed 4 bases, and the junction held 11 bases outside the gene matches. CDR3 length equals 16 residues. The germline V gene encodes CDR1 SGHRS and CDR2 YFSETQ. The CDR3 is CATSGQGRVGANVLTF. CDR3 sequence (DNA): TGCGCCACCTCGGGACAGGGTCGTGTCGGGGCCAACGTCCTGACTTTC.

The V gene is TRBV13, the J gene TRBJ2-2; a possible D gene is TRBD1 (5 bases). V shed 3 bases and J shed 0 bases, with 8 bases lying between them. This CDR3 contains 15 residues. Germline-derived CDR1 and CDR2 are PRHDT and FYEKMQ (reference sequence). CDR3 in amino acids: CASSFRQTNTGELFF. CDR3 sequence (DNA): TGTGCCAGCAGCTTTAGACAGACGAACACCGGGGAGCTGTTTTTT.